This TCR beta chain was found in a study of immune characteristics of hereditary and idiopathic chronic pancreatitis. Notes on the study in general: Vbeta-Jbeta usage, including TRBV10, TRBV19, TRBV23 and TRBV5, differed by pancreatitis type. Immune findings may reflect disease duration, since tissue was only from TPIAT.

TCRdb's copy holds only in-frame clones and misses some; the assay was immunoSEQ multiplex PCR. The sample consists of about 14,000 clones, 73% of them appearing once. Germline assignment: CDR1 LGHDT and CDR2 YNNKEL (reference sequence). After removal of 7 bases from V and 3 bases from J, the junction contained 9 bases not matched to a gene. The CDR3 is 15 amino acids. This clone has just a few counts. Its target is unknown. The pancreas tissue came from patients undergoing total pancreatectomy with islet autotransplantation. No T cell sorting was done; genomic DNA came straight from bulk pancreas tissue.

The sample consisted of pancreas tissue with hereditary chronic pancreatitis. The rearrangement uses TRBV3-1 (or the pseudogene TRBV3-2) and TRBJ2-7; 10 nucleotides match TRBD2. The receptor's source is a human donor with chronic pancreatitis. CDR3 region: CASKPSGSSIYEQYF. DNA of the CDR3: TGTGCCAGCAAACCTAGCGGGAGTTCTATCTACGAGCAGTACTTC.